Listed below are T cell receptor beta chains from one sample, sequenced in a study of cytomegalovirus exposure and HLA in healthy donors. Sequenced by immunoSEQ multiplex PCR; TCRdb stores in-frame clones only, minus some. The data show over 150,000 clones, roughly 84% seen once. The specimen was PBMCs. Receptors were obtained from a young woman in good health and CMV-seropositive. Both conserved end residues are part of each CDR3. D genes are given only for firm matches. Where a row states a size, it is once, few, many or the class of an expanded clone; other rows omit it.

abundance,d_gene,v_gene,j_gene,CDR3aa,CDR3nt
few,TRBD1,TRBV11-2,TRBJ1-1,CASSLRTGGNTEAFF,TGTGCCAGCAGCTTGAGGACAGGGGGAAACACTGAAGCTTTCTTT
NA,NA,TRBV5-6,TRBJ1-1,CASSFSLMNTEAFF,TGTGCCAGCAGCTTTAGTCTGATGAACACTGAAGCTTTCTTT
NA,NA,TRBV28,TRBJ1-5,CASTIRVWGNQPQHF,TGTGCCAGCACCATCAGGGTATGGGGCAATCAGCCCCAGCATTTT
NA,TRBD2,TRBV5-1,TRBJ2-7,CASSPRTSGTYEQYF,TGCGCCAGCAGCCCTCGGACTAGCGGGACTTACGAGCAGTACTTC
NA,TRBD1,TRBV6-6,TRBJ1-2,CASSYSDRGAYGYTF,TGTGCCAGCAGTTATTCGGACAGGGGCGCCTATGGCTACACCTTC
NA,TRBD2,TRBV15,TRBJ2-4,CATSRGTSVGGNIQYF,TGTGCCACCAGCAGAGGGACTAGCGTTGGGGGGAACATTCAGTACTTC
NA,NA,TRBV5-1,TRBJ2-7,CASSFYGGLFYEQYF,TGCGCCAGCAGCTTCTATGGCGGCCTATTCTACGAGCAGTACTTC
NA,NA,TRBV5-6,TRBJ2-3,CASSLGGIITDTQYF,TGTGCCAGCAGCTTAGGCGGAATAATCACAGATACGCAGTATTTT
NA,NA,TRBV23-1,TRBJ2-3,CASSQLPGLRDTQYF,TGCGCCAGCAGTCAACTCCCAGGTTTAAGAGATACGCAGTATTTT
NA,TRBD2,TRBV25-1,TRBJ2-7,CASQSTSVSRSLQYF,TGTGCCAGCCAAAGTACTAGCGTTTCTAGGAGTCTGCAGTACTTC
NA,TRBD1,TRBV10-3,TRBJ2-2,CAISDGDRSSGELFF,TGTGCCATCAGTGATGGGGACAGGTCGTCCGGGGAGCTGTTTTTT
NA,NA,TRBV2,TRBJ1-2,CASRVRVSTYGYTF,TGTGCCAGCAGGGTTCGGGTGTCTACATATGGCTACACCTTC
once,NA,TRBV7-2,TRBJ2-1,CASSLMVPSEQFF,TGTGCCAGCAGCTTAATGGTCCCCAGTGAGCAGTTCTTC
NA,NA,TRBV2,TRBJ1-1,CASSRQGGSAFF,TGTGCCAGCTCGAGGCAGGGAGGGTCAGCTTTCTTT
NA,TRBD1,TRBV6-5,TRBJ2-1,CASSPWTGTGEQFF,TGTGCCAGCAGTCCTTGGACAGGGACTGGTGAGCAGTTCTTC
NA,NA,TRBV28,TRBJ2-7,CATQAHEQYF,TGTGCCACCCAGGCCCACGAGCAGTACTTC
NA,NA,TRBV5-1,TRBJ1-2,CASSLRAGGHYGYTF,TGCGCCAGCAGCTTGAGAGCAGGCGGGCACTATGGCTACACCTTC
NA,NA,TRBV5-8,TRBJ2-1,CASSLAGEQFF,TGTGCCAGCAGCTTGGCCGGTGAGCAGTTCTTC
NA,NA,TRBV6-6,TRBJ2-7,CASSSGTPGIEQYF,TGTGCCAGCAGTTCCGGTACGCCGGGGATTGAGCAGTACTTC
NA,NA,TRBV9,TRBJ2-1,CASSVGPTGGEQFF,TGTGCCAGCAGCGTAGGGCCCACTGGCGGTGAGCAGTTCTTC
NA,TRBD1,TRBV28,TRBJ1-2,CASSFGLLGQGGYGYTF,TGTGCCAGCAGTTTTGGGCTACTTGGACAGGGCGGCTATGGCTACACCTTC
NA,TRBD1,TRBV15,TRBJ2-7,CATSPPGQGILSYEQYF,TGTGCCACCAGCCCTCCGGGACAGGGAATCTTGTCCTACGAGCAGTACTTC
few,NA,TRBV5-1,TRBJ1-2,CASSLAEPGVEGYTF,TGCGCCAGCAGCTTGGCCGAACCAGGCGTAGAGGGCTACACCTTC
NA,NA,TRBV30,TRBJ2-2,CAWEAQRAGELFF,TGTGCCTGGGAAGCGCAGAGGGCCGGGGAGCTGTTTTTT
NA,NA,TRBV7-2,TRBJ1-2,CASSLGQGVGVYGYTF,TGTGCCAGCAGCTTAGGGCAGGGCGTTGGAGTATATGGCTACACCTTC
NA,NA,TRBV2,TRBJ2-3,CASSEEVARGIDTQYF,TGTGCCAGCAGTGAAGAAGTAGCGCGCGGGATAGATACGCAGTATTTT
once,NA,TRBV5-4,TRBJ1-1,CASSPPLGGIAEAFF,TGTGCCAGCAGCCCCCCACTGGGGGGTATAGCTGAAGCTTTCTTT
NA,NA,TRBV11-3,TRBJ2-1,CASSRTRGGEQFF,TGTGCCAGCAGCCGGACTAGAGGGGGTGAGCAGTTCTTC
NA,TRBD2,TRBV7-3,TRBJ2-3,CASSLSRERPDTQYF,TGTGCCAGCAGCTTGTCGCGGGAGCGGCCAGATACGCAGTATTTT
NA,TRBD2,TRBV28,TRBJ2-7,CASSPTGLVSEQYF,TGTGCCAGCAGTCCCACGGGACTAGTTTCCGAGCAGTACTTC
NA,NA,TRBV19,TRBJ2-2,CASSPLTDTGELFF,TGTGCCAGTAGTCCATTGACTGACACCGGGGAGCTGTTTTTT
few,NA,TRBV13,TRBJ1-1,CASGVRDTEAFF,TGTGCCAGCGGTGTCAGGGACACTGAAGCTTTCTTT
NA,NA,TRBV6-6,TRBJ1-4,CASKGQGTEKLFF,TGTGCCAGCAAAGGTCAGGGGACTGAAAAACTGTTTTTT
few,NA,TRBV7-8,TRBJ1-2,CASSFGVRDSNYGYTF,TGTGCCAGCAGCTTCGGAGTCCGAGATTCTAACTATGGCTACACCTTC
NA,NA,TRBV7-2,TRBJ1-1,CASSLLGGDNTEAFF,TGTGCCAGCAGCTTATTAGGTGGAGACAACACTGAAGCTTTCTTT
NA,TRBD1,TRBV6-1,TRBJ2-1,CASRTDRAVYNEQFF,TGTGCCAGCAGAACGGACAGGGCCGTCTACAATGAGCAGTTCTTC
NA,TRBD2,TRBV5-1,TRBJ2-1,CASSLGTSGSHEQFF,TGCGCCAGCAGCCTCGGGACTAGCGGGAGCCATGAGCAGTTCTTC
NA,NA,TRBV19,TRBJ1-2,CASSSQRTVVNYGYTF,TGTGCCAGTAGTTCCCAGCGGACAGTGGTAAACTATGGCTACACCTTC
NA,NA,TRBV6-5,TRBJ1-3,CASSPGGSGNTIYF,TGTGCCAGCAGTCCCGGGGGCTCTGGAAACACCATATATTTT
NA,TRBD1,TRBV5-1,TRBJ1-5,CASSLQGNSNQPQHF,TGCGCCAGCAGCTTACAGGGGAATAGCAATCAGCCCCAGCATTTT
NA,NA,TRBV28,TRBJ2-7,CASSTALAYEQYF,TGTGCCAGCAGCACGGCCCTAGCCTACGAGCAGTACTTC
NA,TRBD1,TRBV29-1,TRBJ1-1,CSGLQGIGTEAFF,TGCAGCGGATTACAGGGGATCGGCACTGAAGCTTTCTTT
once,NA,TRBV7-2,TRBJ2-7,CASSPGTPNYEQYF,TGTGCCAGCAGCCCAGGGACACCCAACTACGAGCAGTACTTC
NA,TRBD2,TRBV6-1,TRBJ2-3,CASSEAWGTSVDTQYF,TGTGCCAGCAGTGAAGCCTGGGGGACTAGCGTAGATACGCAGTATTTT
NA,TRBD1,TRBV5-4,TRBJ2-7,CASSTGTGGLEQYF,TGTGCCAGCAGCACCGGGACAGGGGGCCTCGAGCAGTACTTC
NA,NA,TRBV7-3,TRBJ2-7,CASSLMAGMANEQYF,TGTGCCAGCAGCTTAATGGCGGGGATGGCCAACGAGCAGTACTTC
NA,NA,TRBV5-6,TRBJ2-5,CASSLFLRRETQYF,TGTGCCAGCAGCTTGTTTTTGCGGAGAGAGACCCAGTACTTC
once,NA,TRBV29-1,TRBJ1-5,CSVRGIGQPQHF,TGCAGCGTCAGGGGTATCGGACAGCCCCAGCATTTT
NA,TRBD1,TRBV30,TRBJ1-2,CAWSVQGFGYTF,TGTGCCTGGAGTGTACAGGGGTTCGGCTACACCTTC